The 32 T cell receptor beta chains listed next were all sequenced from one sample in a study of tumor-infiltrating lymphocytes in localized non-small cell lung cancer. Libraries were prepared by immunoSEQ multiplex PCR; TCRdb keeps only in-frame clonotypes and omits some of them. This sample yields about 9,900 clones, of which less than 75% are seen a single time; around 20% belongs to the top ten. Sequences were obtained from lung tumor tissue. These receptors came from a human donor with non-small cell lung cancer.

Only a few counts were recorded for this clone. For the CDR3, the DNA is TGTGCCAGCAGTCCTCGGGAGCGGGGGGACCAAGAGACCCAGTACTTC. Protein sequence: CASSPRERGDQETQYF. The V call is TRBV2, the J call TRBJ2-5, with 9 bases that match TRBD2. V was pared by 5 bases and J by 0 bases, with 7 bases of the junction left unmatched. This CDR3 comprises 16 residues. Germline V gives CDR1 SNHLY, CDR2 FYNNEI.

This sequence joins TRBV6-1 and TRBJ2-7; 7 bases map to TRBD1. With V trimmed by 3 bases and J by 5 bases, 10 bases remained unmatched. CDR3 length: 15 amino acids. CDR1 MNHNS and CDR2 SASEGT come from the germline V gene. This CDR3 reads CASSDLDRGGHEQYF. The DNA for the CDR3 is TGTGCCAGCAGTGACTTGGACAGAGGGGGCCACGAGCAGTACTTC.

V gene TRBV5-1 combines with J gene TRBJ2-1; D possibly corresponds to TRBD2 (5 bases). The CDR3 sequence is 15 residues long. Germline V CDR1 and CDR2: SGHRS, YFSETQ. V was clipped by 2 bases and J by 1 base, with 10 bases between them. The DNA for the CDR3 is TGCGCCAGCAGCTTCTACGGGGTTTCCTACAATGAGCAGTTCTTC. Translated: CASSFYGVSYNEQFF.

This clone is deemed medium-sized (0.01 to 0.1%). The V and J genes are TRBV5-6 and TRBJ2-7; 11 nucleotides agree with TRBD2. The CDR3 spans 17 residues. Germline CDR1 reads SGHDT; CDR2 reads YYEEEE. J gave up 3 bases and V 3 bases, and 11 bases lay outside the gene matches. CDR3 protein: CASSSRVLAGVGYEQYF. For the CDR3, the DNA is TGTGCCAGCAGCTCGAGGGTACTAGCGGGGGTAGGCTACGAGCAGTACTTC.

Only a few counts were recorded for this clone. The chain employs TRBV5-8 and TRBJ2-5; 10 bases map to TRBD2. The germline gives CDR1 SGHTS, CDR2 YDEGEE. V trimming: 3 bases; J trimming: 8 bases; junction bases outside the gene matches: 13. The length of the CDR3 is 16 residues. CDR3 in amino acids: CASSSYRLAGLGTQYF. CDR3 in DNA: TGTGCCAGCAGCTCCTATAGACTAGCGGGCCTTGGAACCCAGTACTTC. The complete variable domain, with remaining parts taken from reference TRBV5-8 and TRBJ2-5, reads EAGVTQSPTHLIKTRGQQATLRCSPISGHTSVYWYQQALGLGLQFLLWYDEGEERNRGNFPPRFSGRQFPNYSSELNVNALELEDSALYLCASSSYRLAGLGTQYFGPGTRLLVL.

This rearrangement joins TRBV2 to TRBJ1-5, with D uncertain. The germline V and J ends were trimmed by 6 bases and 3 bases, with 15 bases remaining between them. The CDR3 is 15 residues long. Germline CDR1 is SNHLY and CDR2 is FYNNEI. The CDR3 loop is CASSQFMGLNQPQHF. CDR3 nucleotide sequence: TGTGCCAGCAGCCAATTCATGGGCCTCAATCAGCCCCAGCATTTT. The complete variable domain, with remaining parts taken from reference TRBV2 and TRBJ1-5, reads EPEVTQTPSHQVTQMGQEVILRCVPISNHLYFYWYRQILGQKVEFLVSFYNNEISEKSEIFDDQFSVERPDGSNFTLKIRSTKLEDSAMYFCASSQFMGLNQPQHFGDGTRLSIL.

The chain employs TRBV7-8 and TRBJ1-4, with D possibly matching TRBD1 (6 bases). The V end lost 1 base, the J end lost 8 bases, and 17 bases lay between the germline ends. Germline V CDR1 and CDR2: SGHVS, FQNEAQ. CDR3 size: 16 residues. CDR3 sequence reads: CASSLVTGRGSEKLFF. In DNA form, the CDR3 reads TGTGCCAGCAGCTTAGTTACAGGGAGGGGGTCCGAAAAACTGTTTTTT.

This sequence joins TRBV2 and TRBJ1-2; D is uncertain. Germline values: CDR1 SNHLY, CDR2 FYNNEI. Between the trimmed V and J ends, which lost 10 bases and 2 bases, there was a span of 8 bases. The CDR3 covers 11 residues. The CDR3 DNA is TGTGCCAAGACTCTAAACTATGGCTACACCTTC. It translates to CAKTLNYGYTF.

The rearrangement joins TRBV25-1 to TRBJ2-3; TRBD1 agrees at 7 bases. Germline V gene sequence: CDR1 MGHDK, CDR2 SYGVNS. The V segment lost 4 bases and the J segment 4 bases; nucleotides outside the gene matches: 2. The CDR3 length is 13 residues. In DNA, the CDR3 is TGTGCCAGCAGTGCAGACAGGGCAGATACGCAGTATTTT. Translation: CASSADRADTQYF. Based on the CDR3 plus reference TRBV25-1 and TRBJ2-3, the full variable domain is EADIYQTPRYLVIGTGKKITLECSQTMGHDKMYWYQQDPGMELHLIHYSYGVNSTEKGDLSSESTVSRIRTEHFPLTLESARPSHTSQYLCASSADRADTQYFGPGTRLTVL.

The chain joins TRBV5-6 to TRBJ2-1; D is possibly TRBD2 (5 bases). The V end lost 0 bases, the J end lost 10 bases, and 11 bases lay between the germline ends. Germline lookup yields CDR1 SGHDT and CDR2 YYEEEE. There are 13 residues in the CDR3. In DNA, the CDR3 is TGTGCCAGCAGCTTGGGTGCGGGCGACGAGCAGTTCTTC. This translates into CASSLGAGDEQFF.

The V call is TRBV6-5, the J call TRBJ1-3; D is unclear. This CDR3 is built from 13 residues. V gave up 6 bases and J gave up 4 bases, with 10 bases separating them. Per germline, CDR1 MNHEY and CDR2 SVGAGI. Written as DNA, the CDR3 is TGTGCCAGCAGCCGGCGACCGGGAAACACCATATATTTT. The encoded protein is CASSRRPGNTIYF.

The chain carries TRBV7-2 and TRBJ1-5; no clear D gene. The CDR3 sequence is 13 residues long. The V gene lost 2 bases and the J gene lost 3 bases, with 5 bases spanning the gap. Germline loops: CDR1 SGHTA, CDR2 FQGNSA. The CDR3 sequence is CASSLTPNQPQHF. The DNA of the CDR3 is TGTGCCAGCAGCTTAACCCCCAATCAGCCCCAGCATTTT.

The chain uses TRBV7-8 and TRBJ2-2, with D perhaps matching TRBD1 or TRBD2 (5 bases each). This CDR3 has 16 amino acids. CDR1 and CDR2 (germline): SGHVS, FQNEAQ. V lost 2 bases to trimming and J lost 0 bases, with 10 bases between them. The CDR3 DNA follows: TGTGCCAGCAGCTTAAGCGAGGGGACGAACACCGGGGAGCTGTTTTTT. Protein: CASSLSEGTNTGELFF.

The chain uses TRBV6-1 and TRBJ2-5; TRBD1 aligns across 7 bases. The junction had 8 bases not matched to a gene; V was cut back by 2 bases and J by 5 bases. The CDR3 is 15 amino acids. Germline CDR1 and CDR2: MNHNS and SASEGT. CDR3 in DNA: TGTGCCAGCAGTGAAATGACAGGGAATCTGGAGACCCAGTACTTC. Protein sequence: CASSEMTGNLETQYF.

The V call is TRBV10-3, the J call TRBJ1-6; TRBD1 matches at 10 bases. Germline CDR1 and CDR2: ENHRY and SYGVKD. Trimming cost V 7 bases and J 8 bases; bases outside gene matches: 5. The CDR3 runs 14 residues. This CDR3 reads CAIKGGQGDSPLHF. The DNA of the CDR3 is TGTGCCATCAAGGGTGGACAGGGGGATTCACCCCTCCACTTT.

V is TRBV30 and J is TRBJ2-5, with TRBD2 matching 7 bases. The V and J ends lost 3 bases and 5 bases, in that order; junction bases with no gene match: 6. The CDR3 sequence is 13 residues long. Germline V gives CDR1 GTSNPN, CDR2 SVGIG (reference sequence). The CDR3: CAWSIAGGETQYF. Written as DNA, the CDR3 is TGTGCCTGGAGCATAGCGGGCGGGGAGACCCAGTACTTC.

J is TRBJ1-1 and V is TRBV4-1; 7 bases align to TRBD1. The V gene end was trimmed by 3 bases and the J gene end by 5 bases; junction bases not matched to a gene: 9. This CDR3 contains 15 residues. Looked up from germline, CDR1 is MGHRA and CDR2 is YSYEKL. CDR3 coding DNA: TGCGCCAGCAGCCACCCTTCCGGGACAGCAACTGAAGCTTTCTTT. The encoded protein is CASSHPSGTATEAFF.

The rearrangement links TRBV25-1 to TRBJ2-1; TRBD1 matches 7 bases. This CDR3 comprises 14 residues. From germline, CDR1 is MGHDK and CDR2 SYGVNS. J lost 2 bases, V lost 6 bases, and 4 bases had no gene match. This chain's CDR3 is CASRGQGAYNEQFF. The CDR3 DNA is TGTGCCAGCAGGGGCCAGGGGGCCTACAATGAGCAGTTCTTC. The complete variable domain, with remaining parts taken from reference TRBV25-1 and TRBJ2-1, reads EADIYQTPRYLVIGTGKKITLECSQTMGHDKMYWYQQDPGMELHLIHYSYGVNSTEKGDLSSESTVSRIRTEHFPLTLESARPSHTSQYLCASRGQGAYNEQFFGPGTRLTVL.

The chain links TRBV4-1 to TRBJ1-3; maybe TRBD1 (6 bases). V lost 3 bases and J lost 5, with 11 bases in between. The germline gives CDR1 MGHRA, CDR2 YSYEKL. The length of the CDR3 is 14 residues. The DNA of the CDR3 is TGCGCCAGCAGCCAGGGGGCAGGGAGAAACACCATATATTTT. It is translated as CASSQGAGRNTIYF.

This chain uses TRBV11-3 with TRBJ2-7; D possibly corresponds to TRBD2 (6 bases). The CDR3 totals 14 residues. CDR1 and CDR2 (germline): SGHNT, YENEEA. V was trimmed by 0 bases and J by 2 bases, leaving 8 bases between them. The CDR3 loop reads CASSLDSGTYEQYF. In nucleotides, the CDR3 is TGTGCCAGCAGCTTAGATAGCGGAACCTACGAGCAGTACTTC.

The chain couples TRBV6-5 to TRBJ1-2; 7 nucleotides match TRBD1. The CDR3 loop spans 14 amino acids. Germline V gives CDR1 MNHEY, CDR2 SVGAGI. The V and J ends lost 5 bases and 8 bases, in that order; junction bases with no gene match: 11. CDR3 residues: CASSEDQTGYGYTF. The DNA for the CDR3 is TGTGCCAGCAGTGAAGACCAGACAGGGTACGGCTACACCTTC.

This sequence joins TRBV25-1 and TRBJ1-2; the D gene is possibly TRBD1 (5 bases). The CDR3 sequence is 13 residues long. CDR1 and CDR2 from the germline V gene are MGHDK and SYGVNS. Trimming left V 4 bases short and J 4 bases short, with 10 bases between. In DNA, the CDR3 is TGTGCCAGCAGTGGGGCAGGGCGCTATGGCTACACCTTC. It is translated as CASSGAGRYGYTF.

This sequence joins TRBV7-9 and TRBJ2-7; D gene uncertain. V lost 5 bases and J 7 bases, leaving 15 bases between the germline ends. Germline CDR1 is SEHNR and CDR2 is FQNEAQ (reference sequence). This CDR3 has 13 amino acids. The CDR3 spells CASSRPTLSEQYF. The CDR3 region has the DNA TGTGCCAGCAGCCGACCGACTCTAAGTGAGCAGTACTTC.

In this sample, this clone turned up once. The chain carries TRBV6-1 and TRBJ1-6, with a weak D call TRBD1 (6 bases). Germline V gene data show CDR1 as MNHNS and CDR2 as SASEGT. CDR3 length equals 16 residues. Trimming removed 4 bases from V and 6 bases from J, with 16 bases in between. The DNA of the CDR3 is TGTGCCAGCAGTGGGCTGGGGGGCGGCACTAATTCACCCCTCCACTTT. It translates to CASSGLGGGTNSPLHF.

V usage is TRBV6-5 and J usage is TRBJ1-6, with 7 bases matching TRBD1. Trimming removed 6 bases from V and 3 bases from J; junction bases left unmatched: 2. CDR1 is MNHEY and CDR2 is SVGAGI in the germline V gene. This CDR3 has 14 amino acids. CDR3 in amino acids: CASRRDSYNSPLHF. CDR3 coding DNA: TGTGCCAGCAGACGGGACAGCTATAATTCACCCCTCCACTTT.

V gene TRBV9 combines with J gene TRBJ1-2; D may be TRBD1 (5 bases). The CDR3 consists of 19 residues. The ends were cut back, 3 bases at V and 4 bases at J, with 28 bases in the middle. Per the germline V gene, CDR1 is SGDLS and CDR2 is YYNGEE. The CDR3, as DNA: TGTGCCAGCAGCGCTCGGGCACCGGGACCCACCAGATTCGGCTATGGCTACACCTTC. It translates to CASSARAPGPTRFGYGYTF. Supplemented by reference TRBV9 and TRBJ1-2, the full variable domain reads DSGVTQTPKHLITATGQRVTLRCSPRSGDLSVYWYQQSLDQGLQFLIQYYNGEERAKGNILERFSAQQFPDLHSELNLSSLELGDSALYFCASSARAPGPTRFGYGYTFGSGTRLTVV.

The gene calls are TRBV6-1 and TRBJ1-1; perhaps TRBD1 as D (6 bases). Trimming cost V 2 bases and J 0 bases, with 10 bases left between them. The V gene's germline CDR1 is MNHNS and CDR2 SASEGT. The CDR3 consists of 15 residues. The CDR3 DNA reads TGTGCCAGCAGTGAATCCGAGGGGGTGAACACTGAAGCTTTCTTT. It translates to CASSESEGVNTEAFF.

The CDR3 loop is CSTLLAGVNIYNEQFF. The CDR3 nucleotides read TGCAGCACATTACTAGCGGGGGTGAATATCTACAATGAGCAGTTCTTC. V gene TRBV29-1 combines with J gene TRBJ2-1; 11 bases align to TRBD2. J was trimmed by 3 bases and V by 8 bases; bases with no gene match: 12. Germline CDR1 SQVTM, CDR2 ANQGSEA. This CDR3 is 16 amino acids long.

This clone has just one count. The chain is built from TRBV7-6 and TRBJ1-1, with no clear D. CDR1 and CDR2 (germline): SGHVS, FNYEAQ. The V end was cut by 3 bases, the J end by 0 bases, with 5 bases between. The CDR3 length is 13 residues. CDR3 residues: CASSLEVNTEAFF. CDR3 DNA sequence: TGTGCCAGCAGCTTGGAGGTGAACACTGAAGCTTTCTTT.

This clone is judged medium-sized. The chain has TRBV25-1 and TRBJ1-4, with D tentatively TRBD1 (5 bases). Germline V gene data show CDR1 as MGHDK and CDR2 as SYGVNS. The V and J ends lost 3 bases and 5 bases respectively, with 13 bases between them. CDR3 size: 15 residues. Here the CDR3 DNA reads TGTGCCAGCAGTGATTCCGGGACGGGGAATGAAAAACTGTTTTTT. Its protein product is CASSDSGTGNEKLFF.

The chain couples TRBV4-1 to TRBJ2-3; weak D call: TRBD2 (6 bases). Trimming stripped 0 bases from V and 3 bases from J, with 10 bases between. Germline V gene data show CDR1 as MGHRA and CDR2 as YSYEKL. The CDR3 totals 15 residues. This chain's CDR3 is CASSQDSRGTDTQYF. The CDR3 nucleotides read TGCGCCAGCAGCCAAGATAGCCGGGGGACAGATACGCAGTATTTT.

The V call is TRBV5-1, the J call TRBJ2-6; D perhaps matches TRBD1 (6 bases). The CDR3 runs to 15 residues. From germline, CDR1 is SGHRS and CDR2 YFSETQ. The V and J ends lost 0 bases and 4 bases respectively, with 8 bases between them. CDR3 nucleotides: TGCGCCAGCAGCTTGGCAGGGGCCGGGGCCAACGTCCTGACTTTC. Protein: CASSLAGAGANVLTF.